The source of this T cell receptor (beta chain) is a study of graft-versus-host responses after intestinal transplantation. At the level of the study: Every recipient had anti-thymocyte globulin induction and 3 to 4 years of tacrolimus plus steroids. Notes on the study in general: An association linked early post-transplant HvG declines with peak circulating GvH clone levels. Recipient marrow contained GvH clones, some of which appeared first in ileum or blood.

The V end lost 1 base, the J end lost 1 base, and 10 bases lay between the germline ends. The CDR3 totals 15 residues. Germline V CDR1 and CDR2: SGHAT, FQNNGV. Clones were sequenced by immunoSEQ multiplex PCR, and TCRdb holds only the in-frame ones, with some missing. The sample lists some 22,000 clones, 56% occurring once. CD3+CD4+ and CD3+CD8+ responders that were proliferating and CFSE-low were sorted post-reaction. The receptor comes from a human patient who received an intestinal transplant. The chain employs TRBV11-2 and TRBJ2-5; possibly TRBD1 for D (6 bases). This specimen consisted of alloreactive CD4+ T cells from a mixed lymphocyte reaction culture, obtained before intestinal transplant. Subset indicated: CFSE-low proliferating T cells sorted from roughly six-day pre-transplant mixed lymphocyte reaction (GvH or HvG direction). CDR3 DNA: TGTGCCAGCAGCTTAGTTGGGACACTCCAAGAGACCCAGTACTTC. This codes for CASSLVGTLQETQYF.